The T cell receptor (beta chain) under discussion was sequenced for a study of shared clonotypes between healthy human individuals (dated by TCRdb to the early 2020s). For the wider study: A couple of women and three men aged 18 to 49 years were included in the cohort. For each donor, CD4 naive and CD4 memory were each given three plates, CD8 naive was given two plates, and CD8 memory was given one plate. Blood TCR repertoires of a handful of healthy adults were deeply sequenced to estimate repertoire size and the extent of clonotype sharing between individuals. To increase sequencing depth and limit assay-specific biases, TCR repertoire library preparation and sequencing were carried out by different laboratories using diverse techniques. Each donor's leukapheresis produced roughly between roughly 0.85 and 10 billion PBMCs. What the study reported, not specific to this receptor: Only blood was sampled, and tissue TCR repertoires likely differ from those in blood. Compared with non-shared clonotypes, clonotypes shared by all four sorted-subset donors had higher generation probabilities. Pairwise subsampling led to the expectation that sequencing depth would affect the degree of clonotype sharing among donors. Because the study included a small number of donors, the genetic and exposure-history diversity represented was limited. Estimated clonotype richness was generally larger for naive than for memory subsets. Rarefaction of sorted-subset datasets indicated incomplete sequencing despite the large sequencing depth. Across a handful of donors, roughly 5.4% of naive CD4, roughly 3.8% of naive CD8, 2.3% of memory CD4, and about 0.44% of memory CD8 clonotypes were shared.

This clone was seen a single time. Its antigen remains undetermined. No qualities accompany the bases; no much larger clone lies one base away. Taken from cysteine to phenylalanine, the CDR3 has 15 residues. The read is trimmed to its CDR3 DNA, 45 bases read in frame from base 1. The germline V gene yields MDHEN for CDR1 and SYDVKM for CDR2. Healthy HIV-negative adults with no recently reported acute infections or vaccinations were included as donors. All donors were Caucasian adults living in Nashville, Tennessee, USA. CD4+ T cells were enriched by magnetic negative selection; naive cells were then positively selected on CD45RA, and the negative fraction formed the memory subset. Blood was obtained by leukapheresis, after which PBMCs were separated by Ficoll-Histopaque density gradient centrifugation and cryopreserved in liquid nitrogen vapor phase. Analytical flow cytometry was used to check the purity and quantity of each magnetically sorted T cell population. From each sorted fraction, genomic DNA was isolated and quantified by UV absorbance on a Nanodrop 2000c.

Using the deep immunoSEQ assay, multiplex PCR amplified TCR CDR3 regions from genomic DNA. For each cell subset, the extracted genomic DNA was distributed evenly across all wells of several immunoSEQ 96-well plates, and each plate served as one replicate. For sorted subsets, around 0.2 ug of genomic DNA, equivalent to 25,000 to 35,000 T cell genomes, went into each replicate PCR. Purified libraries were quantified with a Qubit 3.0 fluorometer, sized on a Bioanalyzer 2100, and re-quantified with the KAPA Library Quantification kit. Each immunoSEQ 96-well plate was sequenced on its own single-read 150-cycle Illumina NextSeq 550 flow cell. The original methods were these. Because only junctional sequences without quality scores were contained in the immunoSEQ output, filtering matching that applied to full-length reads could not be performed. To assign V/J genes and CDR3, sequences were annotated using PyIR, a Python wrapper for IgBLAST v1.9, with IMGT germline references. Reads were removed for weak V/J assignments (E-value above 1e-6), missing CDR3, stop codons, out-of-frame junctions, or ambiguous translated residues. A V3J clonotype was defined by an identical inferred V gene, J gene, and CDR3 amino acid sequence. The percentage overlap between two repertoires was calculated by dividing the number of shared unique clonotypes by the size of the smaller repertoire. Repertoire richness was assessed with RTK rarefaction, the Chao1 estimator, and Recon v2.1 estimates of unobserved clonotypes. Generation probabilities were computed with OLGA for all TCRbeta clonotypes obtained by the gDNA method from a handful of donors. TCRdb obtained this table from immuneACCESS and retained in-frame rearrangements with V and J assigned. These tables miss some clones; where compared with another copy, unresolved V genes account for less than half of the shortfall, and the remainder is unexplained. V and J calls and clone size are as listed in that table; D and trimming were resolved from the DNA. For this sample the table gives about 1.1 million clones, of which 70% to 80% were detected only once. 0.5% to 0.6% of the sample belongs to the ten largest clones.

The material sequenced was memory CD4+ T cells from PBMCs. What the cell subset or site label conveys for this sample: CD45RA-negative fraction. Recombination joined TRBV28 with TRBJ2-5, with the D gene tentatively TRBD1 or TRBD2, based on 7 matching bases in each. The DNA end favors TRBJ2-7, so the J call may be wrong. This TCR derives from a man between 18 and 29 years old in good health. Some clones in this sample may be carry-over from other donors' samples. The bases are TGTGCCAGCAGCCGGTCAGGGGGGGGACCTTACGAGCAGTACTTC. Its protein product is CASSRSGGGPYEQYF.